This T cell receptor beta chain was recovered during a study of T-cell reconstitution after alpha-beta-depleted transplantation in children. This CDR3 is 21 amino acids long. V lost 6 bases and J lost 5; bases outside the gene matches: 24. CDR1 is MRHNA and CDR2 is SNTAGT in the germline V gene. Unique molecular identifiers featured in how the TCRbeta library was prepared. TCRdb redid the calling of the PCR reads with MiXCR, one entry per CDR3 protein. The table lists roughly 240,000 distinct CDR3 sequences, approximately 8% of them singletons. There are many counts of this clonotype. Specimen: PBMCs, mostly from graft donor cells, collected 180 days after TCRalphabeta/CD19-depleted stem cell transplant. The receptor comes from a male patient between 10 and 17 years old who had a stem cell transplant for acute lymphoblastic leukemia, so the T cells may come from the graft donor. The chain has TRBV6-4 and TRBJ1-4, with 10 bases identical to TRBD1. CDR3 in DNA: TGTGCCAGCAGCCAAAACCTACTGACAGGGGGCGCCCCTGGGTTGAATGAAAAACTGTTTTTT. Its translation: CASSQNLLTGGAPGLNEKLFF.